Below, one T cell receptor (beta chain) is given with its context. Its cognate antigen is unknown. Original data processing: The study built a papillary thyroid cancer distant-metastasis classifier from CDR3 differences across clinicopathological groups. TCRdb used MiXCR to call clones anew from the PCR reads. None of the V and J calls come from the authors' own analysis; TCRdb made them. The sample shows 32,000 or so clones, 15% to 20% of them seen only once. This sample stems from a study of metastatic and nonmetastatic thyroid tumors. Overall study: Samples came from malignant and benign thyroid patients, and repertoires were compared across blood and tumor or nodule tissue.

Whole-study results and caveats: Benign nodules reportedly had significantly lower TCR beta diversity than malignant thyroid tumors in blood and tumor.

V lost 2 bases to trimming and J lost 5 bases; unmatched junction nucleotides: 7. This CDR3 has 16 amino acids. From germline, CDR1 is SGHNT and CDR2 YYREEE (reference sequence). Not a single patient had been given any form of treatment at any point before undergoing thyroid surgery. The genes are TRBV5-4 and TRBJ1-1, with 12 bases identical to TRBD1. Sequencing used blood. The receptor was derived from a male donor with papillary thyroid cancer or a benign thyroid nodule (not recorded which). Some clones in this sample may be carry-over from other donors' samples. The CDR3 sequence is CASSLPGQGARTEAFF. The CDR3, as DNA: TGTGCCAGCAGCTTACCGGGACAGGGGGCGCGTACTGAAGCTTTCTTT. Combining the CDR3 with reference TRBV5-4 and TRBJ1-1 gives the whole variable domain ETGVTQSPTHLIKTRGQQVTLRCSSQSGHNTVSWYQQALGQGPQFIFQYYREEENGRGNFPPRFSGLQFPNYSSELNVNALELDDSALYLCASSLPGQGARTEAFFGQGTRLTVV.